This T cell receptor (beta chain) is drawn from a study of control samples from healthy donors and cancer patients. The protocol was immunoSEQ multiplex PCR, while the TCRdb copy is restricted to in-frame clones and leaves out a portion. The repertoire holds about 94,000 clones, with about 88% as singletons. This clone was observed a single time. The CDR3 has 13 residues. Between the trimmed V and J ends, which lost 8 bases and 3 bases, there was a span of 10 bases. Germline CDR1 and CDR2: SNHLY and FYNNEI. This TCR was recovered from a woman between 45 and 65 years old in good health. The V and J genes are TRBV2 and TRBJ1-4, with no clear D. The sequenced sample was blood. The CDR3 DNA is TGTGCCAGCCTTTTGCGGGCTAATGAAAAACTGTTTTTT. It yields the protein CASLLRANEKLFF.